This T cell receptor (beta chain) came from a study of T cell clones after liver transplantation. Study-wide background: Immunosuppression withdrawal was tried within 2 years after liver transplantation in this trial. A pre-transplant mixed lymphocyte reaction with TCRbeta sequencing defined graft-donor-reactive clones followed in post-transplant blood.

The method was immunoSEQ multiplex PCR; TCRdb's version includes in-frame clones alone and lacks a portion of them. The sample lists tens of thousands of clones, 70% to 80% occurring once. This clone was counted at least ten times. CDR3 length: 15 residues. Per the germline V gene, CDR1 is KGHSH and CDR2 is LQKENI. The germline V and J ends were trimmed by 1 base and 4 bases, with 11 bases remaining between them. This chain uses TRBV18 with TRBJ1-3; TRBD1 might be the D (5 bases). Sequenced here: CD4+ T cells from blood, sampled before liver transplant. This receptor was taken from a human donor who received a liver transplant. The CDR3 sequence: CASSPRQGRGNTIYF. CDR3 sequence (DNA): TGTGCCAGCTCACCACGTCAGGGAAGGGGAAACACCATATATTTT.